Many counts were recorded for the clone carrying this T cell receptor (beta chain). Antigen unknown. Patients with uncontrolled infections, other autoimmune diseases, pregnancy or lactation were excluded. The PBMCs had their origin in about 9.7 ml of fresh peripheral blood. The data were obtained in a study of T cells in Graves' hyperthyroidism and ophthalmopathy. Study-wide background: Peripheral blood was drawn at first diagnosis, prior to all treatment. Study conclusions and caveats: Using 13 V-J features, a model discriminated ophthalmopathy from stable hyperthyroidism.

This CDR3 has 16 amino acids. The germline gives CDR1 MNHNS, CDR2 SASEGT. V gave up 6 bases and J gave up 2 bases, with 17 bases separating them. Researchers amplified the TCR beta CDR3 regions from RNA transcripts. TCR CDR3 regions were first amplified by RT-PCR with HTBI primers. Each CDR3 protein gets one entry after TCRdb re-called the multiplex PCR reads with MiXCR. The data contain some 460,000 distinct CDR3 sequences, around 16% of them singletons. The sample consisted of blood. The chain is built from TRBV6-1 and TRBJ1-5; a possible D gene is TRBD1 (6 bases). This receptor was identified in a young woman with Graves' hyperthyroidism. For the CDR3, the DNA is TGTGCCAGCAGCCCCCACAGGGTGTTCGGCAATCAGCCCCAGCATTTT. This encodes CASSPHRVFGNQPQHF.